Listed below are T cell receptor beta chains from one sample, sequenced in a study of T cells in Graves' hyperthyroidism and ophthalmopathy. TCRdb fed the multiplex PCR reads into MiXCR, producing one record per CDR3 protein. The data contain hundreds of thousands of distinct CDR3 sequences, about an eighth of them seen just once; the ten biggest clones take up 25% to 30%. The sample consisted of blood. Receptors originate from a man aged 50 to 59 with Graves' ophthalmopathy. Each CDR3 is given with its conserved first and last residue. D genes are given only for firm matches. Rows may omit the clone size; those that give it use once, few, many or a size class.

J gene	V gene	clone size	D gene	CDR3 DNA	CDR3 protein
TRBJ2-4	TRBV12-5	many	TRBD2	TGTGCTAGTGGTCTAGGGACAGGGACCCGGACTAGCGGGAAAAACATTCAGTACTTC	CASGLGTGTRTSGKNIQYF
TRBJ1-4	TRBV28	.	TRBD1	TGTGCCAGCAGTTTTACGGACAGGGGTGGGGAAAAACTGTTTTTT	CASSFTDRGGEKLFF
TRBJ2-5	TRBV12-5	.	.	TGTGCTAGTGGTTTTTTCCCGAAGGAGGAGCAGGGCCTGGGAGAGACCCAGTACTTC	CASGFFPKEEQGLGETQYF
TRBJ2-1	TRBV7-8	.	.	TGTGCCAGCAAAGGAGTCCCCCTCCTCTCCTACAATGAGCAGTTCTTC	CASKGVPLLSYNEQFF
TRBJ2-1	TRBV15	many	TRBD2	TGTGCCACCAGCAGACCTAGCGGGGATATGTACAATGAGCAGTTCTTC	CATSRPSGDMYNEQFF
TRBJ1-2	TRBV18	many	.	TGTGCCAGCTCACCCCGGCACAGGGACTATGGCTACACCTTC	CASSPRHRDYGYTF
TRBJ2-7	TRBV29-1	few	TRBD1	TGCAGCGTTGTAGAAACAGGGGCATCCTACGAGCAGTACTTC	CSVVETGASYEQYF
TRBJ2-4	TRBV6-1	many	.	TGTGCCAGCAGTGAATTGGCCGACAGGGAGGACATTCAGTACTTC	CASSELADREDIQYF
TRBJ1-2	TRBV20-1	many	.	TGCAGTGCTAGAGATCCGGGGGGCAGCTATGGCTACACCTTC	CSARDPGGSYGYTF
TRBJ2-7	TRBV2	many	.	TGTGCCAGCACCGCGGACGAGCAGTACTTC	CASTADEQYF
TRBJ2-5	TRBV18	many	.	TGTGCCAGCTCACTGTCACAAGGGGAGACCCAGTACTTC	CASSLSQGETQYF
TRBJ2-1	TRBV18	many	.	TGTGCCAGCTCACCACCTTCCCTACAGAACAATGAGCAGTTCTTC	CASSPPSLQNNEQFF
TRBJ2-3	TRBV20-1	few	TRBD2	TGCAGTGCTAGTATGCTAAGCGGGAGGGCAGATACGCAGTATTTT	CSASMLSGRADTQYF
TRBJ1-1	TRBV7-6	many	.	TGTGCCAGCAGCAAAGATAGCGTGCCACGACTGAACACTGAAGCTTTCTTT	CASSKDSVPRLNTEAFF